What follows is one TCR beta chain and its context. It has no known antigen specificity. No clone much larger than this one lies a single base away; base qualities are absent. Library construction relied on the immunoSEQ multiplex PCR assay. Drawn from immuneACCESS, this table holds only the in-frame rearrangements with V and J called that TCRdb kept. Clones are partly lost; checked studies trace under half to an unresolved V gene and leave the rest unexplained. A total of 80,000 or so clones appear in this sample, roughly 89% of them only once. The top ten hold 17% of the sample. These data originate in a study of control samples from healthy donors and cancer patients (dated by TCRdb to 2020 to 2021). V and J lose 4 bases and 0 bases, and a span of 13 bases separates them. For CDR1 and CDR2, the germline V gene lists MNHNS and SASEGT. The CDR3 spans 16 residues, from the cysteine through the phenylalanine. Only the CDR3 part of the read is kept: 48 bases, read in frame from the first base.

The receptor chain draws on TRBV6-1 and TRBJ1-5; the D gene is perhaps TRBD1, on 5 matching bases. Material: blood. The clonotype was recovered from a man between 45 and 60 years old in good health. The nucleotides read TGTGCCAGCAGTGTGGAGGGACCCTATAGCAATCAGCCCCAGCATTTT. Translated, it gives CASSVEGPYSNQPQHF.